This TCR beta chain derives from a study of blood T cell repertoires in COVID-19. In the study overall: Italy, Spain and the United States were the sources of the convalescent and acute COVID-19 samples. T cells, B-cell-depleted T cells, or PBMCs provided the cDNA or gDNA that served as material.

Under the authors' procedure: Nucleated cell counts were estimated from reference gene primer amplification. Only in-frame clones appear in the TCRdb table, and some are missing; sequencing was by immunoSEQ multiplex PCR. V and J calls and clone size come straight from that table; D and trimming were deduced from the DNA. The sample carries roughly 66,000 clones, around 92% recorded once. V dropped 3 bases and J dropped 6 bases, with 9 bases sitting between them. The CDR3 loop spans 13 amino acids. The sample was peripheral blood. The TCR comes from a human donor with active COVID-19. The donor label of this sample is uncertain. The genes are TRBV12-3 or TRBV12-4 and TRBJ1-5; TRBD1 might be the D (6 bases). CDR3 DNA: TGTGCCAGCAGTTTGGGCAGGGGTCAGCCCCAGCATTTT. Protein product: CASSLGRGQPQHF.